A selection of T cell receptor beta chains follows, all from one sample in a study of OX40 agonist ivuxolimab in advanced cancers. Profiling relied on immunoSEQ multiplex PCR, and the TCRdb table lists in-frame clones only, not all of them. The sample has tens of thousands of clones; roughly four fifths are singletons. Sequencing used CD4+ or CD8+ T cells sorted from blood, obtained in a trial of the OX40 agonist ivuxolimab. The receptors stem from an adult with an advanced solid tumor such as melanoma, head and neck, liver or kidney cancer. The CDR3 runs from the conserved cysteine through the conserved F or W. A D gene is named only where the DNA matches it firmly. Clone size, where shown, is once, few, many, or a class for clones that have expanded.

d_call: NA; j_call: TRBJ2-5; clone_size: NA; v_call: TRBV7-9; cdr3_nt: TGTGCCAGCAGCAGGGCGGCGGGACAAGAGACCCAGTACTTC; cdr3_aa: CASSRAAGQETQYF
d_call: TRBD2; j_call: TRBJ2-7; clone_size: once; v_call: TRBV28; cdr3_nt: TGTGCCAGCAGCCAGGGGGCTAGCGGGAGAACCTACGAGCAGTACTTC; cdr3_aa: CASSQGASGRTYEQYF
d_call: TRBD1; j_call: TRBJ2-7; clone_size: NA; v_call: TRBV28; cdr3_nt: TGTGCCAGCAGTTTATGGCAGGGGGCTTCCTACGAGCAGTACTTC; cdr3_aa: CASSLWQGASYEQYF
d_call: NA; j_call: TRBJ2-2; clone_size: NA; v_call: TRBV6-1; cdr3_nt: TGTGCCAGCAGTGAGTCTCAGGGGCAGGGCCTTAACACCGGGGAGCTGTTTTTT; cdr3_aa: CASSESQGQGLNTGELFF
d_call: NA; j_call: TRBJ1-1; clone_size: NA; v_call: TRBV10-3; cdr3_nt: TGTGCCATCAGTGAGCAAAGGAGGGGGGCGGGCACTGAAGCTTTCTTT; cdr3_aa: CAISEQRRGAGTEAFF
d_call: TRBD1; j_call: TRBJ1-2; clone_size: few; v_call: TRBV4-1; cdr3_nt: TGCGCCAGCAGCCAACTGACAGGGAATTTTGATGGCTACACCTTC; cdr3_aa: CASSQLTGNFDGYTF
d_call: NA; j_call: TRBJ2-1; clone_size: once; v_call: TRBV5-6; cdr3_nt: TGTGCCAGCAGCTTGATTAGCGCATACAATGAGCAGTTCTTC; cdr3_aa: CASSLISAYNEQFF
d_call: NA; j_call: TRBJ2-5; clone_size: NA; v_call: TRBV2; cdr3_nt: TGTGCCAGCAGTGACTGGGGGCAAGAGACCCAGTACTTC; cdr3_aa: CASSDWGQETQYF
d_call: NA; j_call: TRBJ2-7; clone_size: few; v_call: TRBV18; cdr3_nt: TGTGCCAGCTCACCCCCGGCCCCCGTCTACGAGCAGTACTTC; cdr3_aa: CASSPPAPVYEQYF
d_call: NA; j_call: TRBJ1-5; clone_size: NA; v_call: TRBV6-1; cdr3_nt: TGTGCCAGCAGAGATAGCAATCAGCCCCAGCATTTT; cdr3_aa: CASRDSNQPQHF
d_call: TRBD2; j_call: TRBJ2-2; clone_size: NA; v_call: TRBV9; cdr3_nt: TGTGCCAGCAGCTCAGGGCCTAGCGGGAACACCGGGGAGCTGTTTTTT; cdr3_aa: CASSSGPSGNTGELFF
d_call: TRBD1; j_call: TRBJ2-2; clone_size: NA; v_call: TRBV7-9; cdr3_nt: TGTGCCAGCAGCCAACCCCCGGGACAGGGGCGGTCCGGGGAGCTGTTTTTT; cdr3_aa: CASSQPPGQGRSGELFF
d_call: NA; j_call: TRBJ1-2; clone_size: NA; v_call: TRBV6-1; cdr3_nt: TGTGCCAGCAACGATGGGCACTATGGCTACACCTTC; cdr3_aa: CASNDGHYGYTF
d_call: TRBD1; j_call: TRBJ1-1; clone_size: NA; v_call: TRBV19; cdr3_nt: TGTGCCACTGGGACAGGGCAGTCTTGGAGCGAAGCTTTCTTT; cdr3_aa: CATGTGQSWSEAFF
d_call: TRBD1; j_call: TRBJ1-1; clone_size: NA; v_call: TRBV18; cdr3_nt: TGTGCCAGCTCACCCACCGGACAGGATGGAACTGAAGCTTTCTTT; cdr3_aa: CASSPTGQDGTEAFF
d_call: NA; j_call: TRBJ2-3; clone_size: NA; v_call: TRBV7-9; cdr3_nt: TGTGCCAGCAGCATCACAGATACGCAGTATTTT; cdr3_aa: CASSITDTQYF
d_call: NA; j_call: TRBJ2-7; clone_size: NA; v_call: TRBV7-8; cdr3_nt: TGTGCCAGCAGCCCTAGGGTGGAGGGCGAGCAGTACTTC; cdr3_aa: CASSPRVEGEQYF
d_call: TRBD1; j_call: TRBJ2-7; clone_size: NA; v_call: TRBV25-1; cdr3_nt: TGTGCCAGCAGTGAGTGGACAGGGGGCGGCTACGAGCAGTACTTC; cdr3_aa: CASSEWTGGGYEQYF
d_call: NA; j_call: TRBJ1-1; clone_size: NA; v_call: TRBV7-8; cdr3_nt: TGTGCCAGCAGCCTCAACACTGAAGCTTTCTTT; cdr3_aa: CASSLNTEAFF
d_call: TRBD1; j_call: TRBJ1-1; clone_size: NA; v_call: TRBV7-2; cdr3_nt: TGTGCCAGCAGCTTAGAGTACAGGGGTAACACTGAAGCTTTCTTT; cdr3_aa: CASSLEYRGNTEAFF
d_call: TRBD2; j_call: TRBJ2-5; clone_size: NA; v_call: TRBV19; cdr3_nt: TGTGCCAGTAGTCCCCGGGGCGGGAGAAAGGAGACCCAGTACTTC; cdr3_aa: CASSPRGGRKETQYF
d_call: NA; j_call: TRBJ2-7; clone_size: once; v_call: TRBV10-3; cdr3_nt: TGTGCCACCAGTTCGACAGCGACCTACGAGCAGTACTTC; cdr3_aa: CATSSTATYEQYF
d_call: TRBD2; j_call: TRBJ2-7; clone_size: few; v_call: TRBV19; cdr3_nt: TGTGCCAGTAGTGAAATAGCGGGGGACGGCTACGAGCAGTACTTC; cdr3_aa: CASSEIAGDGYEQYF
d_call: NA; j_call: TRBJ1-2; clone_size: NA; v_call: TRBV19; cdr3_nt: TGTGCCAGTAGTTACACATTACAGACGAACTATGGCTACACCTTC; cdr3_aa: CASSYTLQTNYGYTF
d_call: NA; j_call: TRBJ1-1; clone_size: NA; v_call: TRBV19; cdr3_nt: TGTGCCAGTAGTATAGATCGGCAGCTAGAAGCTTTCTTT; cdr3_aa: CASSIDRQLEAFF
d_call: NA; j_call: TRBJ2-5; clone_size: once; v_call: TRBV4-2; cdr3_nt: TGTGCCAGCAGCCAAGAGAGGCAGACCCAGTACTTC; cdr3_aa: CASSQERQTQYF
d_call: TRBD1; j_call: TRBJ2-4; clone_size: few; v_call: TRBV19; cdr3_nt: TGTGCCAGTACCTCCCCACCGGGACAGGGATTTAAAAACATTCAGTACTTC; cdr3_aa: CASTSPPGQGFKNIQYF
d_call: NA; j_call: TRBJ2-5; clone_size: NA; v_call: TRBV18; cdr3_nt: TGTGCCAGCTCATACCTCAGCTTCCTGGATTATGTTCCAGACAGAAATGAGACCCAGTACTTC; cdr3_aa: CASSYLSFLDYVPDRNETQYF
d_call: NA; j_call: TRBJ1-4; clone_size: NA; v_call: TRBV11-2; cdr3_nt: TGTGCCAGCAGCTTGGTGGCGAATGAAAAACTGTTTTTT; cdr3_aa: CASSLVANEKLFF